Given below is one T cell receptor beta chain in context. This clone has just a few counts. There is no known antigen for this receptor. The input lacks base qualities; no much larger clone sits a single base away. The data belong to a study of metastatic and nonmetastatic thyroid tumors (TCRdb year 2020). With respect to the entire study: For patients with malignant and with benign thyroid disease, the researchers compared repertoires between peripheral blood samples and tumor or nodule tissue samples.

Results the study describes overall, beyond this receptor: TCR beta diversity was reported as significantly higher in malignant tumors than in benign nodules, in both blood and tumor samples.

The method was PCR. The instrument given in TCRdb is Illumina HiSeq 4000. The TCR beta-chain CDR3 region of each patient was profiled by high-throughput sequencing. In the original analysis: A classifier to discriminate distant-metastatic papillary thyroid cancer patients was built from CDR3 differences across clinicopathological groups. The Shannon index was used to measure repertoire diversity, and the Morisita-Horn index was used to measure how similar tumor and blood repertoires were. Using fastp trimming at Q25 and MiXCR clonotype assembly, TCRdb reanalyzed the public sequencing data and kept in-frame beta chains. TCRdb, rather than the study authors, made the V and J calls. This sample has approximately 31,000 clones in its table, and 30% of those were observed once. Approximately 30% of the sample is in the top ten clones. Before undergoing thyroid surgery, none of the patients had been given any kind of treatment. The study retrospectively analysed patient clinical samples collected from the early 2010s to the late 2010s using T-cell receptor beta sequencing.

As encoded in the germline V gene (reference sequence), CDR1 is GTSNPN while CDR2 is SVGIG. The CDR3 covers 15 residues, taking in both the cysteine and the phenylalanine. Kept here is only the CDR3 DNA, which spans 45 bases and is read in frame from base 1. The germline ends are 18 bases apart after V is trimmed by 1 base and J by 8 bases. The receptor comes from a female donor with papillary thyroid cancer or a benign thyroid nodule (not recorded which). Some clones in this sample may be carry-over from other donors' samples. Rearrangement joined TRBV30 to TRBJ1-5; TRBD1 is a possible D gene, resting on 6 matching bases. Sample: blood. For the CDR3, the sequence is CAWSGGKQGREPQHF. The DNA sequence is TGTGCCTGGAGTGGTGGAAAACAGGGTCGTGAGCCCCAGCATTTT.